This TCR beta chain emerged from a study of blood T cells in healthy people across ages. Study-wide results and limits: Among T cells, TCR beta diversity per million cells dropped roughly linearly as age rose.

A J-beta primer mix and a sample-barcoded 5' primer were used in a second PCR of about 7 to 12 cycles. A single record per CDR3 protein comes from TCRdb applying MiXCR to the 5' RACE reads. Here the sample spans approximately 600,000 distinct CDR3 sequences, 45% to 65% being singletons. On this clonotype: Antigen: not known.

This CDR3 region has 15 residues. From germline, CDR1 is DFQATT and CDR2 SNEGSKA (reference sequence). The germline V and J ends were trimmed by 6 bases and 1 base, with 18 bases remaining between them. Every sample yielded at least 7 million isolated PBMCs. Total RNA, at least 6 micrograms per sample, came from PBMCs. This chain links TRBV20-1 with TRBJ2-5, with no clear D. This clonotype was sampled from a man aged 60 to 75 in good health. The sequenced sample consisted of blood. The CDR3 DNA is TGCAGTGCGCCCATCCCGGACGGGCGCCAAGAGACCCAGTACTTC. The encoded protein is CSAPIPDGRQETQYF.